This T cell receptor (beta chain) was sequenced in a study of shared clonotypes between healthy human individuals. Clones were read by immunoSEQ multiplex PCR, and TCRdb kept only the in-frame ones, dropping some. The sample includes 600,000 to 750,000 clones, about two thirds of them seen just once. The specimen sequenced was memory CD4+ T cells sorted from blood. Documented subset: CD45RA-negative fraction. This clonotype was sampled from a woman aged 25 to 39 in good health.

The CDR3 is CASSQPGTSGGVGEQFF. The CDR3 DNA is TGTGCCAGCAGCCAACCCGGGACTAGCGGAGGGGTGGGTGAGCAGTTCTTC. The chain links TRBV16 to TRBJ2-1; the match to TRBD2 covers 11 bases. Germline CDR1 and CDR2: KGHSY and FQNENV. This CDR3 is built from 17 residues. Losses at the gene ends were 2 bases for V and 9 bases for J; bases not matched to a gene: 12.